What follows are 8 T cell receptor beta chains derived from one specimen sequenced in a study of immune evolution from preneoplasia to lung adenocarcinoma. Libraries were prepared by immunoSEQ multiplex PCR; TCRdb keeps only in-frame clonotypes and omits some of them. The table includes about 6,100 clones, around four fifths detected once. Sequenced material: FFPE minimally invasive lung adenocarcinoma tissue. These receptors were obtained from a person aged 50-75 years with lung adenocarcinoma.

This chain connects TRBV11-3 to TRBJ2-1; possible D gene TRBD2, 6 bases. The V and J ends lost 5 bases and 6 bases respectively, with 20 bases between them. The CDR3 is 16 amino acids. Germline CDR1 and CDR2: SGHNT and YENEEA. This CDR3 reads CASSPAAGTGANEQFF. CDR3 nucleotide sequence: TGTGCCAGCAGCCCTGCCGCCGGGACGGGAGCCAATGAGCAGTTCTTC.

This chain uses TRBV5-8 with TRBJ1-5; no reliable D call. V lost 4 bases to trimming and J lost 0 bases, with 17 bases between them. This CDR3 spans 17 amino acids. CDR1 is SGHTS and CDR2 is YDEGEE in the germline V gene. This CDR3 is CASSLGSPEFSNQPQHF. Written as DNA, the CDR3 is TGTGCCAGCAGCCTTGGCTCCCCGGAGTTTAGCAATCAGCCCCAGCATTTT. The full variable domain, rest sourced from reference TRBV5-8 and TRBJ1-5, is EAGVTQSPTHLIKTRGQQATLRCSPISGHTSVYWYQQALGLGLQFLLWYDEGEERNRGNFPPRFSGRQFPNYSSELNVNALELEDSALYLCASSLGSPEFSNQPQHFGDGTRLSIL.

The rearrangement joins TRBV18 to TRBJ1-2, with 8 bases that match TRBD1. J was trimmed by 4 bases and V by 6 bases; bases with no gene match: 7. The CDR3 contains 14 residues. Germline CDR1 and CDR2: KGHSH and LQKENI. Here the CDR3 DNA reads TGTGCCAGCTCGCGAGCCGGACAGGGCTATGGCTACACCTTC. It codes for CASSRAGQGYGYTF.

The chain is built from TRBV9 and TRBJ2-3; no clear D gene. The CDR3 spans 14 residues. V dropped 0 bases and J dropped 4 bases, with 9 bases sitting between them. The germline V gene encodes CDR1 SGDLS and CDR2 YYNGEE. The CDR3 nucleotides are TGTGCCAGCAGCGTAGATTCGAAGGCAGATACGCAGTATTTT. This sequence encodes CASSVDSKADTQYF.

The chain joins TRBV27 to TRBJ2-7, with D unresolved. The V end lost 1 base, the J end lost 0 bases, and 4 bases lay between the germline ends. This CDR3 comprises 13 residues. Germline V gives CDR1 MNHEY, CDR2 SMNVEV (reference sequence). The CDR3 sequence is CASSLFPSYEQYF. In DNA, the CDR3 is TGTGCCAGCAGTTTATTCCCCTCCTACGAGCAGTACTTC.

This clone was seen only a few times. The chain is built from TRBV28 and TRBJ2-7; 10 bases agree with TRBD2. The CDR3 has 15 amino acids. Trimming cost V 2 bases and J 6 bases; bases outside gene matches: 7. The germline V gene encodes CDR1 MDHEN and CDR2 SYDVKM. For the CDR3, the DNA is TGTGCCAGCAGTTTAAGAGGGACTAGCGTCCGCGAGCAGTACTTC. Protein: CASSLRGTSVREQYF.

The chain couples TRBV5-4 to TRBJ2-2, with 9 positions matching TRBD2. This CDR3 has 15 residues. V was clipped by 5 bases and J by 6 bases; unmatched bases: 8. Germline V gives CDR1 SGHNT, CDR2 YYREEE (reference sequence). CDR3 sequence reads: CASSSSLAGAGELFF. The CDR3, as DNA: TGTGCCAGCAGTTCCTCCTTAGCGGGAGCCGGGGAGCTGTTTTTT. Full variable domain (rest looked up from reference TRBV5-4 and TRBJ2-2): ETGVTQSPTHLIKTRGQQVTLRCSSQSGHNTVSWYQQALGQGPQFIFQYYREEENGRGNFPPRFSGLQFPNYSSELNVNALELDDSALYLCASSSSLAGAGELFFGEGSRLTVL.

Only one count was recorded for this clone. The gene calls are TRBV6-5 and TRBJ1-2; 7 bases are shared with TRBD1. Looked up from germline, CDR1 is MNHEY and CDR2 is SVGAGI. Trimming at V came to 6 bases and at J to 4 bases, leaving 8 bases not matched to a gene. The CDR3 runs 14 residues. This CDR3 is CASSLGQPGYGYTF. In DNA, the CDR3 is TGTGCCAGCAGCCTGGGACAGCCCGGCTATGGCTACACCTTC.